The entry below describes one TCR beta chain. These data belong to a study of blood T cell repertoires in COVID-19. In the study overall: Collection of acute and convalescent COVID-19 samples took place in the United States, Italy and Spain. T cells, B-cell-depleted T cells, or PBMCs supplied cDNA or gDNA.

Per germline, CDR1 LGHDT and CDR2 YNNKEL (reference sequence). The CDR3 has 16 amino acids. The V gene lost 1 base and the J gene lost 3 bases, with 13 bases spanning the gap. Original handling: For nucleated cells, counts were estimated from reference gene primer amplification. Here immunoSEQ multiplex PCR was the method, and the copy in TCRdb shows in-frame clones only, minus some. That table furnishes V, J and clone size, whereas the DNA furnished D and trimming. The data contain 200,000 or so clones, more than 75% of them seen just once; the ten biggest clones take up 1.9%. The rearrangement links TRBV3-1 (or the pseudogene TRBV3-2) to TRBJ1-5, with a possible D match to TRBD1 (6 bases). Sample: peripheral blood. This receptor was obtained from a man aged 35 to 55 with active or convalescent COVID-19. CDR3 in DNA: TGTGCCAGCAGCCAAGGACACAGGGCCTACAATCAGCCCCAGCATTTT. It specifies CASSQGHRAYNQPQHF.